Sequencing of this T cell receptor beta chain was carried out in a study of post-analysis software for immune sequencing data. About this clonotype: The antigen is unknown.

Whole-study findings and limits: Comparison of patients with controls showed 4 to 6 TRBV segments more frequent in patients, TRBV5-6, TRBV5-1 and TRBV20-1 among them.

This CDR3 is built from 12 residues. V lost 7 bases to trimming and J lost 5 bases, with 10 bases between them. The germline V gene has CDR1 LGHNT and CDR2 FRNRAP. Unique molecular identifiers were carried by the TCR beta cDNA libraries. TCRdb analysed the PCR reads with MiXCR anew, one entry per CDR3 protein. This sample carries 700,000 to 900,000 distinct CDR3 sequences, 40% to 55% of them seen once, and the ten largest clones take 4.9%. The sequence derives from a girl aged 10 to 17 with multiple sclerosis. This sequence joins TRBV12-5 and TRBJ2-3; maybe TRBD1 (5 bases). Sequenced material: blood. DNA for the CDR3: TGTGCTAGTGCCGGTAGGGGAGATACGCAGTATTTT. Amino acids: CASAGRGDTQYF.